This T cell receptor (beta chain) is drawn from a study of blood T cell repertoires in COVID-19. Background on the study: COVID-19 samples from acute and convalescent phases originated in the United States, Italy and Spain. Sample material is recorded as cDNA or gDNA derived from T cells, B-cell-depleted T cells, or PBMCs.

Repertoires were generated with immunoSEQ multiplex PCR, while TCRdb's copy carries only in-frame clones and drops some. The top ten hold roughly 4% of the sample, which has fewer than 150,000 clones, approximately 87% seen once. The V gene lost 2 bases and the J gene lost 3 bases, with 16 bases spanning the gap. Germline V lookup: CDR1 LGHDT, CDR2 YNNKEL (reference sequence). This CDR3 has 17 residues. Material: peripheral blood. The chain couples TRBV3-1 (or the pseudogene TRBV3-2) to TRBJ2-2; D may be TRBD1 (5 bases). The TCR was taken from a woman aged 40 to 50 with acute or convalescent COVID-19. The CDR3 is CASSQKTPDTYTGELFF. CDR3 nucleotides: TGTGCCAGCAGCCAAAAAACTCCGGACACCTACACCGGGGAGCTGTTTTTT.